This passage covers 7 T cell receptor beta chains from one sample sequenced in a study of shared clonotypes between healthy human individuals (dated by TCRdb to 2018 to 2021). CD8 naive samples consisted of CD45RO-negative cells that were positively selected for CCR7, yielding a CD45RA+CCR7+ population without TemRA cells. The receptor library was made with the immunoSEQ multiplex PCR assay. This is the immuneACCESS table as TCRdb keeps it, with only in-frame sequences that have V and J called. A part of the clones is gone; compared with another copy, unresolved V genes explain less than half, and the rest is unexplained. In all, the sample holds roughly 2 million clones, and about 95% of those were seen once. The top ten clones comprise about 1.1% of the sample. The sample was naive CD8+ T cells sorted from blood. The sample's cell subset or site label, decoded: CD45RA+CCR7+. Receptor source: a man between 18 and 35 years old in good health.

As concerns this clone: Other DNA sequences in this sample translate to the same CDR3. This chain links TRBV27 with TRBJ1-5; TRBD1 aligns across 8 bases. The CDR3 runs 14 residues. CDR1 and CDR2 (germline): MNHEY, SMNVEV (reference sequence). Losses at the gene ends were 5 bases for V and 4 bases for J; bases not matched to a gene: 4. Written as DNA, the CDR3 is TGTGCCAGCAGTCTACAGGGGGGGAATCAGCCCCAGCATTTT. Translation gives CASSLQGGNQPQHF.

The CDR3 is CASSIDRTGNLNTGELFF. The CDR3 DNA reads as TGTGCCAGTAGTATAGATCGAACGGGAAACCTGAACACCGGGGAGCTGTTTTTT. This sequence joins TRBV19 and TRBJ2-2; D may be TRBD2 (5 bases). The ends were cut back, 0 bases at V and 1 base at J, with 15 bases in the middle. The CDR3 extends over 18 amino acids. Germline assignment: CDR1 LNHDA and CDR2 SQIVND (reference sequence).

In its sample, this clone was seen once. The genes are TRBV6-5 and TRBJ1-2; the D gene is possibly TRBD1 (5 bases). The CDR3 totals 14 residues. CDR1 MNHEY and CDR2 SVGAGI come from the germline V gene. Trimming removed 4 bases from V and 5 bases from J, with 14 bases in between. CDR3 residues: CASSFQQTAYGYTF. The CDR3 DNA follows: TGTGCCAGCAGTTTCCAGCAGACAGCATATGGCTACACCTTC.

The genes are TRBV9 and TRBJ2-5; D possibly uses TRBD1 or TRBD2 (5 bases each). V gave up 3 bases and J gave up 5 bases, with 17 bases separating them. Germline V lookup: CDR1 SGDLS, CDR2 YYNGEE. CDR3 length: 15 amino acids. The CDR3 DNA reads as TGTGCCAGCAGCGCCCAGCCGGGGCCCTGGGAGACCCAGTACTTC. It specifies CASSAQPGPWETQYF.

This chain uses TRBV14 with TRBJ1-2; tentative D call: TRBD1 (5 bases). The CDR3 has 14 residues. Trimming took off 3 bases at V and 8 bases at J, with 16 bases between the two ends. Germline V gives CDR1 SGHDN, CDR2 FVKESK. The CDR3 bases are TGTGCCAGCAGCCACCTACTCGGGGCGGGCGGCTACACCTTC. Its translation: CASSHLLGAGGYTF.

The chain's CDR3 is CASRPRQGSPPQDTEAFF. CDR3 nucleotide sequence: TGTGCCAGCAGACCCCGACAGGGATCCCCCCCTCAAGACACTGAAGCTTTCTTT. This chain links TRBV7-9 with TRBJ1-1, with 7 bases fitting TRBD1. The CDR3 sequence is 18 residues long. From germline, CDR1 is SEHNR and CDR2 FQNEAQ (reference sequence). The ends lost 6 bases at V and 3 bases at J; junction bases unmatched: 19. Variable domain in full (rest from reference TRBV7-9 and TRBJ1-1): DTGVSQNPRHKITKRGQNVTFRCDPISEHNRLYWYRQTLGQGPEFLTYFQNEAQLEKSRLLSDRFSAERPKGSFSTLEIQRTEQGDSAMYLCASRPRQGSPPQDTEAFFGQGTRLTVV.

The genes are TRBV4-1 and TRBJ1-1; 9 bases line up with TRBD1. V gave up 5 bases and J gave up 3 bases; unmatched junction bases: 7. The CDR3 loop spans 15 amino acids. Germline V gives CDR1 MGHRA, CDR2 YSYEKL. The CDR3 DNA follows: TGCGCCAGCAGCGCAGACAGGGGGAGGGACACTGAAGCTTTCTTT. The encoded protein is CASSADRGRDTEAFF.